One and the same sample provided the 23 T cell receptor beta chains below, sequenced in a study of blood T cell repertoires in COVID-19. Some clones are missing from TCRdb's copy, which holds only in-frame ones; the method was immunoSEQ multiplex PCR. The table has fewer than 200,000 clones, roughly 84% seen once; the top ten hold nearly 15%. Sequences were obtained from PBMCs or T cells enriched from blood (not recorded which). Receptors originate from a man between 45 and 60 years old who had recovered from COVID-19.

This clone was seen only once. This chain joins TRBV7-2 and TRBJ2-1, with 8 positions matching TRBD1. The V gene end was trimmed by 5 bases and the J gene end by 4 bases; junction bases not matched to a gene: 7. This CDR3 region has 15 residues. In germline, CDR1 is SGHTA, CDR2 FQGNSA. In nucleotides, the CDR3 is TGTGCCAGCAGCCCCCGGGACAGGATTTACAATGAGCAGTTCTTC. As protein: CASSPRDRIYNEQFF.

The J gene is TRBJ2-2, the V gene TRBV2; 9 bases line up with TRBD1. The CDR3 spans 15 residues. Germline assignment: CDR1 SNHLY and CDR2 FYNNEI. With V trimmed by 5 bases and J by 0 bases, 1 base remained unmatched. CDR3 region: CASSWDRANTGELFF. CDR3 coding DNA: TGTGCCAGCAGTTGGGACAGGGCGAACACCGGGGAGCTGTTTTTT.

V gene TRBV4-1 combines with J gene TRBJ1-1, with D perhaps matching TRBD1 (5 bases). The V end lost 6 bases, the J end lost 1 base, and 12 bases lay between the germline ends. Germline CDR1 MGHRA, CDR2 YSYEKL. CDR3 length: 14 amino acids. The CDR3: CASSLFRGNTEAFF. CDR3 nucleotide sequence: TGCGCCAGCAGTCTGTTTAGGGGGAACACTGAAGCTTTCTTT.

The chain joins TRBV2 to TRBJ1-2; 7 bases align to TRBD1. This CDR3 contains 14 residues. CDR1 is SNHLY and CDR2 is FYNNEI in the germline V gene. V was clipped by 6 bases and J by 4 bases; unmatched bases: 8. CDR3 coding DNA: TGTGCCAGCAGGAAGGGGGGACAGACCTATGGCTACACCTTC. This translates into CASRKGGQTYGYTF. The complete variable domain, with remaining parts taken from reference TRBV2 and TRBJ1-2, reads EPEVTQTPSHQVTQMGQEVILRCVPISNHLYFYWYRQILGQKVEFLVSFYNNEISEKSEIFDDQFSVERPDGSNFTLKIRSTKLEDSAMYFCASRKGGQTYGYTFGSGTRLTVV.

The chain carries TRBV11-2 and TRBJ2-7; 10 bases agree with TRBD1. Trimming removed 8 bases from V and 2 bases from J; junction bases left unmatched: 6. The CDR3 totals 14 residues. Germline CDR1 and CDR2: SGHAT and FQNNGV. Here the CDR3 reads CASETGTGAYEQYF. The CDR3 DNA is TGTGCCAGCGAGACCGGGACAGGGGCCTACGAGCAGTACTTC.

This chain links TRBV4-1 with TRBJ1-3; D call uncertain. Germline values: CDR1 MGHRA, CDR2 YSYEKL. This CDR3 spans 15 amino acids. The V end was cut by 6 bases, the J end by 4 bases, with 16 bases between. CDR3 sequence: CASRPGTLDGNTIYF. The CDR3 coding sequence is TGCGCCAGCAGACCGGGAACTCTGGACGGAAACACCATATATTTT.

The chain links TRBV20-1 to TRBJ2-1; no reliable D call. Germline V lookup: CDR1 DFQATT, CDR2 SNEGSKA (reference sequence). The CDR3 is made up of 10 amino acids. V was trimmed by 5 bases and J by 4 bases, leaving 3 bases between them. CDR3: CSAAYNEQFF. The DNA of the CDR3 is TGCAGTGCTGCGTACAATGAGCAGTTCTTC.

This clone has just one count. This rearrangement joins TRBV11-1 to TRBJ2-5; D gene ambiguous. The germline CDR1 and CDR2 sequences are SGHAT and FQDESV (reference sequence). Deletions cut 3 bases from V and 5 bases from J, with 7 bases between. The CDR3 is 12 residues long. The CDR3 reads CASSLISETQYF. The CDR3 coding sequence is TGTGCCAGCAGCTTGATAAGCGAGACCCAGTACTTC.

The CDR3, as DNA: TGTGCCAGCAGTTACTCGGCACGGGTTTCGGCCAAAAACATTCAGTACTTC. This codes for CASSYSARVSAKNIQYF. The chain uses TRBV6-2 or TRBV6-3 and TRBJ2-4; no clear D. CDR1 is MNHEY and CDR2 is SVGEGT in the germline V gene. This CDR3 has 17 amino acids. Trimming shortened V by 0 bases and J by 1 base, and 13 bases separated the two germline ends.

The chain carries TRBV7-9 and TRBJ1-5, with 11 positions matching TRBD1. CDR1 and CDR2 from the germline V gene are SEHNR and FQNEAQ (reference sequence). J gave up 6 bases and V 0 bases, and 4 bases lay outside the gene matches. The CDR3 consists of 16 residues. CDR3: CASSLAAGTGGQPQHF. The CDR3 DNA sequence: TGTGCCAGCAGCTTAGCCGCAGGGACAGGGGGTCAGCCCCAGCATTTT.

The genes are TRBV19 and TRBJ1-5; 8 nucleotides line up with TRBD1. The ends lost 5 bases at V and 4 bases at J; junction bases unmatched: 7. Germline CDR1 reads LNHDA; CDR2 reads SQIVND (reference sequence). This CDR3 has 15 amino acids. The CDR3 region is CASSFRTGRNQPQHF. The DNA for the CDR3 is TGTGCCAGTAGTTTCCGGACAGGGAGGAATCAGCCCCAGCATTTT.

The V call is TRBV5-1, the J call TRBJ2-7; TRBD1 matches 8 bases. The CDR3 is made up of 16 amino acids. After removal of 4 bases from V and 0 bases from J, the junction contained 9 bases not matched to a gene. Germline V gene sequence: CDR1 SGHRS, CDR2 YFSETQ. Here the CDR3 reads CASSRGDRTLSYEQYF. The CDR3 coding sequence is TGCGCCAGCAGCAGAGGGGACAGGACCCTCTCCTACGAGCAGTACTTC.

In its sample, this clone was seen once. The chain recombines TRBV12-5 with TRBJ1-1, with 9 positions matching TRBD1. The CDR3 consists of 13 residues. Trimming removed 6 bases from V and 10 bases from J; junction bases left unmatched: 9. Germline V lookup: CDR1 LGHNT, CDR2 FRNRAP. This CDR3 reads CASGQGQGRGAFF. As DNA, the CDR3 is TGTGCTAGTGGCCAAGGACAGGGGCGCGGAGCTTTCTTT.

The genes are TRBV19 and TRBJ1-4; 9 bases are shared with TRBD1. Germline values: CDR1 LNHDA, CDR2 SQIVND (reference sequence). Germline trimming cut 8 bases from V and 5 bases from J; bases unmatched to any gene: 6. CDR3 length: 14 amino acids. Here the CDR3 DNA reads TGTGCCAGTGGGGGACAGGGTGGAAATGAAAAACTGTTTTTT. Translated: CASGGQGGNEKLFF.

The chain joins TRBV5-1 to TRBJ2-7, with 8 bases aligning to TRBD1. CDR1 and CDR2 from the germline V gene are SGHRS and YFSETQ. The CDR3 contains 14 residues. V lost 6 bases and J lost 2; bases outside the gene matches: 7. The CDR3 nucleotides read TGCGCCAGCACCACCGGGACAGGCCCCTACGAGCAGTACTTC. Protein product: CASTTGTGPYEQYF.

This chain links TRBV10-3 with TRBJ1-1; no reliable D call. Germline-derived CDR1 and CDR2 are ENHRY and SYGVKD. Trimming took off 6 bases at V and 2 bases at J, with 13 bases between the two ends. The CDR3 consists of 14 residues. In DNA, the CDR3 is TGTGCCATCAGGTCGCGGGGTGATAACACTGAAGCTTTCTTT. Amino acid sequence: CAIRSRGDNTEAFF.

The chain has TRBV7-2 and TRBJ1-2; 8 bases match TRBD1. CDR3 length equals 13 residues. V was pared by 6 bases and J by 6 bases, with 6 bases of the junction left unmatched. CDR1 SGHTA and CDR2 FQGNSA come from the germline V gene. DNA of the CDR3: TGTGCCAGCAGTTATGGACAGGGAGATGGCTACACCTTC. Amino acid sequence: CASSYGQGDGYTF.

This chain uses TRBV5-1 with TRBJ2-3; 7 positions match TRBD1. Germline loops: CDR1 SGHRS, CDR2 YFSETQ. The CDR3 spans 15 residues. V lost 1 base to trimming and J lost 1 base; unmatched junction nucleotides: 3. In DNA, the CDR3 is TGCGCCAGCAGCTTGTTTGGACAGGGCACAGATACGCAGTATTTT. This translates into CASSLFGQGTDTQYF.

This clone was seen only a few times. CDR3 protein: CASIKRTGGLNTEAFF. The CDR3, as DNA: TGTGCCAGCATAAAAAGGACAGGGGGCTTGAACACTGAAGCTTTCTTT. V gene TRBV7-9 combines with J gene TRBJ1-1; 11 bases are a match to TRBD1. Germline CDR1 is SEHNR and CDR2 is FQNEAQ (reference sequence). This CDR3 is 16 amino acids long. The ends lost 7 bases at V and 0 bases at J; junction bases unmatched: 7.

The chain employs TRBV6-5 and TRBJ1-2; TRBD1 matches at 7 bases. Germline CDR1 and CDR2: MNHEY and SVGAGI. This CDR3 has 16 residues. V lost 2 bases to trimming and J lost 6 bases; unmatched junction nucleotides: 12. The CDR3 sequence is CASSYVVVGGAHGYTF. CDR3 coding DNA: TGTGCCAGCAGTTACGTCGTGGTAGGGGGCGCCCATGGCTACACCTTC.

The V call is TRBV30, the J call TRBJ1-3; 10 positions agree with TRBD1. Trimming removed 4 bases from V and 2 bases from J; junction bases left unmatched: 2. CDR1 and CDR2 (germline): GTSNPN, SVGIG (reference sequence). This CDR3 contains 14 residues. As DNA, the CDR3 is TGTGCCTGGAAGGGACAGGGGACTGGAAACACCATATATTTT. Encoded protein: CAWKGQGTGNTIYF.

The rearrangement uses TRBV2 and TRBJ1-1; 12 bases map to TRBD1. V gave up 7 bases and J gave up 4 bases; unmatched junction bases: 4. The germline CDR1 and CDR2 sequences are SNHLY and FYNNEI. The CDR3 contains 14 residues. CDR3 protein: CASKGTGGGTEAFF. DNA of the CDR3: TGTGCCAGCAAGGGGACAGGGGGCGGCACTGAAGCTTTCTTT.

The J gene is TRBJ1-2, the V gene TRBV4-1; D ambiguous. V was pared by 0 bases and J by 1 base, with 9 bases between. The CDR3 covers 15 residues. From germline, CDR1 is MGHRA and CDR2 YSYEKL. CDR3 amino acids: CASSQENMVNYGYTF. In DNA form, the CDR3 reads TGCGCCAGCAGCCAAGAGAACATGGTTAACTATGGCTACACCTTC.